This is a list of T cell receptor beta chains from one sample in a study of immune cell composition in non-small cell lung cancer. Sequencing used immunoSEQ multiplex PCR; TCRdb keeps in-frame clones, though not all of them. Of roughly 4,700 clones in the sample, around 78% were seen once. The sequencing sample was made of lung tumor tissue. The source of these receptors is a human donor with non-small cell lung cancer. CDR3s include the opening cysteine and the closing phenylalanine or tryptophan. The order of the fields is V gene, CDR3 length, D gene, J gene, clone size, CDR3 DNA, CDR3 protein. The D gene is left open where the match is weak. Size tells how often a clone was seen (once, few, many) or the class of an expanded clone, and some rows leave it out.

TRBV5-5,13,-,TRBJ1-3,few,TGTGCCAGCAGCTTGGCTTCTGGAAACACCATATATTTT,CASSLASGNTIYF
TRBV30,14,-,TRBJ1-5,-,TGTGCCTGGAGTGCCTCAGGGAACTGGCAGCCCCAGCATTTT,CAWSASGNWQPQHF
TRBV7-9,14,TRBD1,TRBJ2-2,once,TGTGCCAGCAGATCCTACAGGGGCCCCGGGGAGCTGTTTTTT,CASRSYRGPGELFF
TRBV15,13,-,TRBJ1-5,-,TGTGCCACCAGCAGAGAAGCGATTCAGCCCCAGCATTTT,CATSREAIQPQHF
TRBV5-1,15,-,TRBJ2-2,-,TGCGCCAGCAGCTCGACCGGGACATCGACCGGGGAGCTGTTTTTT,CASSSTGTSTGELFF
TRBV28,16,TRBD1,TRBJ1-1,-,TGTGCCAGCAGTTCAGTCGGACAGGGGATGAACACTGAAGCTTTCTTT,CASSSVGQGMNTEAFF
TRBV7-2,17,TRBD1,TRBJ2-7,-,TGTGCCAGCAGCTTAGAGGGGGGGGGACAGGGATGGTACGAGCAGTACTTC,CASSLEGGGQGWYEQYF
TRBV7-3,16,-,TRBJ2-5,-,TGTGCCAGCAGCTTAGGGCAGCAGCTTTATCAAGAGACCCAGTACTTC,CASSLGQQLYQETQYF
TRBV5-6,15,-,TRBJ1-4,-,TGTGCCAGCAGCGTTACAGGAGCAACTAATGAAAAACTGTTTTTT,CASSVTGATNEKLFF
TRBV4-3,16,-,TRBJ2-1,few,TGCGCCAGCAGCCAAGATGCGGGATCCTCCTACAATGAGCAGTTCTTC,CASSQDAGSSYNEQFF
TRBV2,13,-,TRBJ1-4,-,TGTGCCAGCCGAGTAGGGAGTAGAGAAAAACTGTTTTTT,CASRVGSREKLFF
TRBV30,13,TRBD2,TRBJ2-7,-,TGTGCCGGCTCTAGCGGCATAACTACGGAGCAGTACTTC,CAGSSGITTEQYF
TRBV21-1,12,-,TRBJ1-2,few,TGTGCCAGTCCCCTTTGGGGCAGGGGCTACACCTTC,CASPLWGRGYTF
TRBV13,13,TRBD1,TRBJ1-5,-,TGTGCCAGCAGCTCGACAGGGGGTCAGCCCCAGCATTTT,CASSSTGGQPQHF
TRBV19,13,-,TRBJ2-3,-,TGTGCCAGTAGTACAGTCCCCACAGATACGCAGTATTTT,CASSTVPTDTQYF
TRBV4-3,14,TRBD1,TRBJ2-7,-,TGCGCCAGCAGCCCAATTACAGGGGGCTACGAGCAGTACTTC,CASSPITGGYEQYF
TRBV7-2,17,-,TRBJ1-3,-,TGTGCCAGCAGCTTAGGCCCCCGTGTGGAGTACGGAAACACCATATATTTT,CASSLGPRVEYGNTIYF
TRBV4-2,15,TRBD2,TRBJ2-3,once,TGTGCCAGCAGCCAAGGAGCGGGAGTTGAAGATACGCAGTATTTT,CASSQGAGVEDTQYF